This TCR beta chain was found in a study of shared clonotypes between healthy human individuals. Study-wide findings and caveats: Sharing of clonotypes among donors was expected to vary with sequencing depth. There were few donors, and this limited the genetic and exposure-history diversity represented. Memory subsets generally showed smaller estimated richness than naive subsets did.

As regards this clone: Its matching antigen is unknown.

DNA at 200 ng, 25,000 to 35,000 T cell genomes, went into sorted-subset replicate PCRs. Assay: immunoSEQ multiplex PCR; the TCRdb copy retains only in-frame clones and omits some. The table records more than 2,000,000 clones, more than 90% of them present only once. The CDR3 runs 13 residues. Germline V lookup: CDR1 LNHNV, CDR2 YYDKDF (reference sequence). Between the trimmed V and J ends, which lost 8 bases and 7 bases, there was a span of 18 bases. This receptor was obtained from a man between 18 and 35 years old in good health. The sequencing sample was made of naive CD4+ T cells sorted from blood. Regarding subset: CD45RA+ positively selected. The chain employs TRBV15 and TRBJ2-7, with a weak D call TRBD2 (6 bases). CDR3 loop: CATSRRGTEEQYF. The CDR3 region has the DNA TGTGCCACCTCCAGACGGGGGACTGAGGAGCAGTACTTC.